This TCR beta chain was documented in a study of T cells in Graves' hyperthyroidism and ophthalmopathy. Study-wide findings and caveats: Ophthalmopathy onset followed model prediction by a median about 6.5 months.

A remark on this clonotype: Its antigen is still unknown. A much larger clone lies a single base off, so this may be a read error.

Template material for amplifying TCR beta CDR3 regions consisted of RNA transcripts. In the first-round RT-PCR of the TCR CDR3, the HTBI primer set was used. MiXCR was run by TCRdb on the multiplex PCR reads, yielding one entry per CDR3 protein. This sample has roughly 500,000 distinct CDR3 sequences; around 43% occur once, and the top ten carry 44%. The TCR originated in an adult woman with Graves' disease, either hyperthyroidism or ophthalmopathy (not recorded which). The sequenced sample consisted of peripheral blood or thyroid tissue (not recorded which).

DNA of the CDR3: TGTGCCAGCAGCTCCAGGTACTCCTACGAGCAGTACTTC. Residues: CASSSRYSYEQYF. The chain is built from TRBV7-9 and TRBJ2-7; D gene uncertain. Germline V lookup: CDR1 SEHNR, CDR2 FQNEAQ (reference sequence). V was cut by 4 bases and J by 0 bases, with 7 bases left in between. The CDR3 sequence is 13 residues long.